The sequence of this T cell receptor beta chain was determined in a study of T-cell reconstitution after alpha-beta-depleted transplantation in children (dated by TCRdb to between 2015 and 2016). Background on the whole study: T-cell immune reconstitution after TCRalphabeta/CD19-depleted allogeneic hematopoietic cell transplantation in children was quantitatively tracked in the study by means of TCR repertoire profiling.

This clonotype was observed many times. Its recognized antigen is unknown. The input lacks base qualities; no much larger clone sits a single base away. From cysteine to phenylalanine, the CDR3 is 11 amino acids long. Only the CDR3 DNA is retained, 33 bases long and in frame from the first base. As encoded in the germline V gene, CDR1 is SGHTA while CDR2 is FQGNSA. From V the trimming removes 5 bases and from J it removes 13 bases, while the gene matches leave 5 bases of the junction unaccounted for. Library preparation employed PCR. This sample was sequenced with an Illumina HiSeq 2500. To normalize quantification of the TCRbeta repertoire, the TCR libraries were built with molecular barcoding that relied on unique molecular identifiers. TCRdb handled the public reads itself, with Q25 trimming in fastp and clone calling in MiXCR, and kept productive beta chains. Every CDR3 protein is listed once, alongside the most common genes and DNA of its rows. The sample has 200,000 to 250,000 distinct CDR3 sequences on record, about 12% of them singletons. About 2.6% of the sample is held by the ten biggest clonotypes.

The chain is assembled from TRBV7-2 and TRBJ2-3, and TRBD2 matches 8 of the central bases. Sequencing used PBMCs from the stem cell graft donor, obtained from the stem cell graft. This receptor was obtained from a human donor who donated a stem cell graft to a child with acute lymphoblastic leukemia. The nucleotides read TGTGCCAGCAGCGCCCGGGGGGGGAAGTATTTT. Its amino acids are CASSARGGKYF.